What follows is one T cell receptor (beta chain) and its context. The antigen is unknown. Trimming stripped 5 bases from V and 5 bases from J, with 15 bases between. This CDR3 comprises 14 residues. CDR1 SGHVS and CDR2 FQNEAQ come from the germline V gene. The data derive from a study of cytomegalovirus exposure and HLA in healthy donors. The donors (healthy individuals) were bone marrow donors. The primer mix had 60 Vbeta and 13 Jbeta primers. The assay was immunoSEQ multiplex PCR, and TCRdb's table has in-frame clones only and misses some. Counted here are more than 95,000 clones, around 80% occurring once; the ten biggest clones make up around 4.5%. Study-wide points: TCR beta sequences numbering roughly 16,000 were associated with HLA alleles at 0.05 false discovery rate in a later analysis.

The chain is built from TRBV7-8 and TRBJ1-1; D is undetermined. This clonotype originated in a man between 25 and 39 years old in good health and CMV-seropositive. Sequences were obtained from PBMCs. CDR3 nucleotides: TGTGCCAGCAGCCCTCCTCGGGTAGGAACTGAAGCTTTCTTT. This encodes CASSPPRVGTEAFF.